The rows below give T cell receptor beta chains drawn from one sample of a study of blood T cells in healthy people across ages. From the 5' RACE reads, TCRdb called clonotypes with MiXCR, one entry per CDR3 protein. The sample lists about 730,000 distinct CDR3 sequences, about 42% occurring once. The sequenced material came from blood. These receptors all come from a woman aged 55-69 years in good health. The conserved cysteine and the conserved F or W are not part of the CDR3 here. Each record gives: V gene, clone size, J gene, CDR3 length, CDR3 protein. Where a row states a size, it is once, few, many or the class of an expanded clone; other rows omit it.

V gene: TRBV15; clone size: -; J gene: TRBJ2-7; CDR3 length: 11; CDR3 protein: ATNPGGTYEQY
V gene: TRBV20-1; clone size: many; J gene: TRBJ2-1; CDR3 length: 12; CDR3 protein: SASVDTGTNEQF
V gene: TRBV7-2; clone size: -; J gene: TRBJ2-6; CDR3 length: 14; CDR3 protein: ASSLVPSSGANVLT
V gene: TRBV5-4; clone size: -; J gene: TRBJ2-7; CDR3 length: 10; CDR3 protein: ASSLKPGEQY
V gene: TRBV3-1; clone size: -; J gene: TRBJ2-5; CDR3 length: 13; CDR3 protein: ASSQDGQQQETQY
V gene: TRBV6-1; clone size: -; J gene: TRBJ2-3; CDR3 length: 15; CDR3 protein: ASRDLSGIASTDTQY
V gene: TRBV20-1; clone size: many; J gene: TRBJ2-7; CDR3 length: 12; CDR3 protein: SARGGAGAYEQY
V gene: TRBV24-1; clone size: -; J gene: TRBJ2-1; CDR3 length: 20; CDR3 protein: ATSDLPRHIIQPSVVINEQF
V gene: TRBV28; clone size: -; J gene: TRBJ2-1; CDR3 length: 15; CDR3 protein: ASSLSQNRLVGNEQF
V gene: TRBV15; clone size: -; J gene: TRBJ1-1; CDR3 length: 12; CDR3 protein: ATSRDRTYTEAF
V gene: TRBV3-1; clone size: -; J gene: TRBJ1-1; CDR3 length: 10; CDR3 protein: ASSGGGPETF
V gene: TRBV20-1; clone size: -; J gene: TRBJ2-4; CDR3 length: 12; CDR3 protein: SADDRSSKNIQY
V gene: TRBV15; clone size: many; J gene: TRBJ2-2; CDR3 length: 14; CDR3 protein: ATSRDLGPITGELF
V gene: TRBV5-1; clone size: few; J gene: TRBJ2-3; CDR3 length: 11; CDR3 protein: ASSSGEVDTQY
V gene: TRBV9; clone size: once; J gene: TRBJ2-7; CDR3 length: 17; CDR3 protein: ASSVIKGGLPVTAYEQS
V gene: TRBV20-1; clone size: -; J gene: TRBJ1-5; CDR3 length: 11; CDR3 protein: SAFRDSNQPQH
V gene: TRBV3-1; clone size: -; J gene: TRBJ2-1; CDR3 length: 10; CDR3 protein: ASSQEWETQF
V gene: TRBV7-3; clone size: -; J gene: TRBJ2-1; CDR3 length: 13; CDR3 protein: ASSPSSGRSNEQF
V gene: TRBV24-1; clone size: -; J gene: TRBJ2-1; CDR3 length: 17; CDR3 protein: ATQDTPELAGGQYNEQF
V gene: TRBV7-2; clone size: few; J gene: TRBJ1-1; CDR3 length: 13; CDR3 protein: ASSPRRGAGTEAF
V gene: TRBV7-2; clone size: -; J gene: TRBJ2-7; CDR3 length: 13; CDR3 protein: ASSRDRVPSYEQY
V gene: TRBV20-1; clone size: -; J gene: TRBJ2-1; CDR3 length: 14; CDR3 protein: SATVERGFDPNEQF
V gene: TRBV12-3/TRBV12-4; clone size: -; J gene: TRBJ1-4; CDR3 length: 13; CDR3 protein: ASSLMTATNEKLF
V gene: TRBV3-1; clone size: -; J gene: TRBJ2-1; CDR3 length: 13; CDR3 protein: ASSQASSVVNEQF
V gene: TRBV19; clone size: -; J gene: TRBJ1-2; CDR3 length: 11; CDR3 protein: ASSGRDGYGYT
V gene: TRBV27; clone size: -; J gene: TRBJ2-3; CDR3 length: 12; CDR3 protein: ASSLQSGADTQY
V gene: TRBV7-3; clone size: -; J gene: TRBJ2-2; CDR3 length: 10; CDR3 protein: ASREEAGELF
V gene: TRBV21-1; clone size: -; J gene: TRBJ2-7; CDR3 length: 14; CDR3 protein: ANNKALWEGAYEQY
V gene: TRBV25-1; clone size: -; J gene: TRBJ1-1; CDR3 length: 14; CDR3 protein: ASSGTGGIPNTEAF
V gene: TRBV11-2; clone size: -; J gene: -; CDR3 length: 13; CDR3 protein: ASSLDVAGSHEQY